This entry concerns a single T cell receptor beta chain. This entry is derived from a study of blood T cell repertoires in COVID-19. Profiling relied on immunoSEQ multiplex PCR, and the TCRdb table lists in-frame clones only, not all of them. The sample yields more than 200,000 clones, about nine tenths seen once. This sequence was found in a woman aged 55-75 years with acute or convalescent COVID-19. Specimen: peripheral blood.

CDR3 loop: CASSEIDRAYEQYF. The CDR3 DNA is TGTGCCAGCAGTGAGATTGACAGGGCCTACGAGCAGTACTTC. J is TRBJ2-7 and V is TRBV2, with 7 bases identical to TRBD1. The CDR3 extends over 14 amino acids. V lost 3 bases and J lost 2; bases outside the gene matches: 4. Germline assignment: CDR1 SNHLY and CDR2 FYNNEI. Full variable domain (missing parts from reference TRBV2 and TRBJ2-7): EPEVTQTPSHQVTQMGQEVILRCVPISNHLYFYWYRQILGQKVEFLVSFYNNEISEKSEIFDDQFSVERPDGSNFTLKIRSTKLEDSAMYFCASSEIDRAYEQYFGPGTRLTVT.